The present TCR beta chain was sequenced within a study of blood T cell repertoires in COVID-19 (TCRdb year 2020). In the study overall: Collaborator samples came from the United States, Italy and Spain and covered acute and convalescent phases of COVID-19. The prospective study material was composed of cDNA or gDNA derived from T cells, B-cell-depleted T cells, or PBMCs. Deeply sampled blood TCRbeta repertoires from subjects exposed to, actively infected with, or recovered from COVID-19 were included in the dataset. The repertoires were released in a freely available public database intended as a resource for research on the immune response to SARS-CoV-2. The samples were drawn from the first 160 participants of the ongoing ImmuneRACE study and from 950 to 1,500 subjects provided by 6 global collaborators. Sample metadata almost always included a de-identified subject ID, COVID-19 status, age in years and sex. Where available, HLA class I and class II types were taken from metadata supplied by the sample provider and were not determined by assay-based typing. On the study overall, not on this receptor specifically: The quantity of clinical and demographic metadata differed by source and by participant and was supplied without curation.

Each collaborating institution followed its own protocols to collect whole blood in K2EDTA tubes. For TCRbeta analysis, collaborators shipped samples as frozen whole blood, isolated PBMCs, or DNA extracted from either of those sample types. The immunoSEQ Assay, a bias-controlled multiplex PCR, was used to amplify TCRbeta CDR3 regions from genomic DNA. From the authors' description of their analysis: Nucleated cell counts per sample were estimated from amplification of reference gene primers within the assay. Sequence reads were collapsed and filtered to measure the absolute abundance of every unique TCRbeta CDR3 rearrangement. For each sample, productive Simpson clonality was calculated by taking the square root of Simpson's diversity index across productive rearrangements. Imported from immuneACCESS, the table was reduced by TCRdb to in-frame sequences with V and J called. These copies leave out some clones; in studies compared against another copy, an unresolved V gene accounts for under half, and the cause of the remainder is not known. From that table come the V and J calls and clone size; the DNA was used to work out D and trimming. For this sample the table gives roughly 95,000 clones, of which roughly 82% were detected only once. The ten largest clones capture 18% of the sample.

Note on this clone: This clone's antigen is unknown. One base away there is no much larger clone; base qualities are not given.

The CDR3 sequence holds 13 residues, the cysteine and phenylalanine included. Here the CDR3 DNA is all that survives: 39 bases in frame from base 1. The germline V end is reduced by 3 bases and the J end by 7 bases; junction bases left unmatched: 6. The sequenced material came from peripheral blood. This sequence uses TRBV12-3 or TRBV12-4 and TRBJ2-7, and TRBD1 matches 7 of the central bases. The TCR comes from a man older than 75 with acute or convalescent COVID-19. The CDR3: CASSFGTAPEQYF. DNA sequence: TGTGCCAGCAGTTTCGGGACAGCGCCGGAGCAGTACTTC.